This T cell receptor (beta chain) was recorded in a study of blood T cell repertoires in COVID-19. Whole-study context: Acute and convalescent COVID-19 samples came from the United States, Italy and Spain. PBMCs, B-cell-depleted T cells, or T cells provided the cDNA or gDNA that made up the material.

Methods used by the authors: Scientists estimated how many nucleated cells there were by amplifying reference gene primers. Data came from immunoSEQ multiplex PCR; TCRdb stores just in-frame clones and leaves some out. The DNA was the basis for D and trimming; V, J and clone size are from that table. Among some 180,000 clones listed, approximately 90% were seen once. This CDR3 has 13 amino acids. The germline V gene has CDR1 SSHAT and CDR2 FNYEAQ (reference sequence). The ends lost 5 bases at V and 6 bases at J; junction bases unmatched: 4. The specimen sequenced was peripheral blood. The V and J genes are TRBV7-7 and TRBJ2-3; TRBD1 aligns across 8 bases. The clonotype originates from a man in his fifties or sixties with active or convalescent COVID-19. The CDR3 DNA reads TGTGCCAGCAGCCTGCAGGGGGCGGATACGCAGTATTTT. Amino acids: CASSLQGADTQYF.